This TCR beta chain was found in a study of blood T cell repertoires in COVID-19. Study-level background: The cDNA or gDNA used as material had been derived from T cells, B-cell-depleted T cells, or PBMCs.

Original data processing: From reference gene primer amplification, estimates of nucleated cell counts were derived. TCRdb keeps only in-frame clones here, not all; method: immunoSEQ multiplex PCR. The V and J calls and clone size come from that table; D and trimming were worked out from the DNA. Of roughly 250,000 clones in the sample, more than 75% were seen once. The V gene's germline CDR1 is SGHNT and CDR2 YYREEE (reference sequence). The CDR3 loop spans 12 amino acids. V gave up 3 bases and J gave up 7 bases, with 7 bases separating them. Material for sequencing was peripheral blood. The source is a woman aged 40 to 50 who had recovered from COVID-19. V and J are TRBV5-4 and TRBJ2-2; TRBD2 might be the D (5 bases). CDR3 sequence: CASSSRGGELFF. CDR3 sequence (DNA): TGTGCCAGCAGCTCCCGGGGCGGGGAGCTGTTTTTT.